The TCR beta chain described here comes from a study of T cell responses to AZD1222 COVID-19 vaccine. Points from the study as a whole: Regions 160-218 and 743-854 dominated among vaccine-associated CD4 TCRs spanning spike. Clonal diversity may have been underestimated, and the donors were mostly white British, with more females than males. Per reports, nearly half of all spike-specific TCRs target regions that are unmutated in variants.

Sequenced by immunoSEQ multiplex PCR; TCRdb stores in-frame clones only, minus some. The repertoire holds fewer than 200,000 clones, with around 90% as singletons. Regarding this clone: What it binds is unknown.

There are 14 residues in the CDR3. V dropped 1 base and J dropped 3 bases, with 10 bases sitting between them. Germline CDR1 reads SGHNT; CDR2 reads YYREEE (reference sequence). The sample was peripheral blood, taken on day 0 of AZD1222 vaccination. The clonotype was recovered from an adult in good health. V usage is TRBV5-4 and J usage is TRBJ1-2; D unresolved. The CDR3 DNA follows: TGTGCCAGCAGCTTGACGAGACACGACTATGGCTACACCTTC. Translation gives CASSLTRHDYGYTF.